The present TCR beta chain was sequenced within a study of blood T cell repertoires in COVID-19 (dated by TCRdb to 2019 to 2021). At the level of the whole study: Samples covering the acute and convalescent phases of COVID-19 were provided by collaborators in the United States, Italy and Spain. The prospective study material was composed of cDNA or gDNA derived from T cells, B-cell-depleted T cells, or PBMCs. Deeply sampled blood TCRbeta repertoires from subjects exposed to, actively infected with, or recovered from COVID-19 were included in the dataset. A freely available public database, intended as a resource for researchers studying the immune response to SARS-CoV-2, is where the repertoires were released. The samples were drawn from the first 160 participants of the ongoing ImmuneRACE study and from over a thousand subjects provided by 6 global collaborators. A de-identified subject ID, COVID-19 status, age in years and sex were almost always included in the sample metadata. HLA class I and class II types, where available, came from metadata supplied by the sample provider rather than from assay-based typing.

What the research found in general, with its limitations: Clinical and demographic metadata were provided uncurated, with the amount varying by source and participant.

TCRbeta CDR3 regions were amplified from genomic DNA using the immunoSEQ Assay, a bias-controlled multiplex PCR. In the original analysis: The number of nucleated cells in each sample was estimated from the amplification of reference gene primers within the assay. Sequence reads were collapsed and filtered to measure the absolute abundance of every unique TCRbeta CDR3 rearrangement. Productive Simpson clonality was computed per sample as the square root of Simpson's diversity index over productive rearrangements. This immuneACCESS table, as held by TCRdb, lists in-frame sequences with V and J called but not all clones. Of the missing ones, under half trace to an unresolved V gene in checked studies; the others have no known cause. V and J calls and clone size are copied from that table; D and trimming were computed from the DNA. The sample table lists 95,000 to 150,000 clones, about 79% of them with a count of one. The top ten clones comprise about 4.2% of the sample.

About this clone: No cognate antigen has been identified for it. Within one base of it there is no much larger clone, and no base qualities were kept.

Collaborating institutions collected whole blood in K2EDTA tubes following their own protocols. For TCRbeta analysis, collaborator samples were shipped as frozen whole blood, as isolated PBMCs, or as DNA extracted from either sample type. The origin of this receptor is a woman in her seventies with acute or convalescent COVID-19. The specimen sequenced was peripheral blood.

CDR3 sequence: CATSDLNRPGGYTF. The nucleotide sequence reads TGTGCCACCAGTGATTTGAATAGGCCGGGGGGCTACACCTTC. The receptor chain draws on TRBV24-1 and TRBJ1-2, with no confidently assigned D gene. A distance of 12 bases separates the germline ends of V and J, which lose 0 bases and 8 bases respectively. Measured from the cysteine to the phenylalanine, the CDR3 is 14 residues long. Just CDR3 DNA is preserved here, 42 bases in frame from base 1. CDR1 and CDR2, per the germline V gene, are KGHDR and SFDVKD.